This T cell receptor (beta chain) is from a study of beta chain features in type 1 diabetes (dated by TCRdb to 2017 to 2018). Regarding the study in general: Patients and healthy donors did not differ in mean age, gender distribution, total cell number or subset yield. Across all samples, 107,917,701 sorted cells were examined, and cell number per subset correlated strongly with RNA yield. The study compared TCRB repertoires of sorted circulating CD4+ T cell subsets between recently diagnosed type 1 diabetes patients and matched healthy donors. Whereas all 28 donors provided naive and central memory subsets, regulatory and stem cell-like memory subsets were isolated from just 8 patients and roughly 8 healthy donors. The research as a whole found: In all four CD4+ subsets, TCRB CDR3 length was moderately but significantly shorter in type 1 diabetes patients. Shorter templates might be favored by PCR, yet because patient and control samples were amplified and corrected together, any such skew would affect both groups equally. Because small numbers of individuals were included in the HLA sub-analyses, any influence of HLA type on TCRB rearrangement was left unresolved. Because cDNA was sequenced instead of genomic DNA, highly expressing activated cells could be over-represented, though the groups showed no difference in activation or CD3 levels. Naive, central memory and regulatory TCRB repertoires appeared to be more alike among patients than among healthy donors. Fewer insertions and more nucleotide deletions at VDJ recombination sites were observed in patients with type 1 diabetes, implying thymic rearrangement abnormalities.

The entire isolated RNA was reverse transcribed using the High Capacity cDNA Reverse Transcription Kit, and thus expressed TCRB transcripts were sequenced. Naive, central memory and regulatory T cell samples underwent deep immunoSEQ sequencing, averaging around 3.9 million total reads per sample. Sorted cells were lysed in RLT buffer and RNA was extracted with DNase-treated RNeasy Micro or Mini kits, depending on cell number. Each cell subset was processed separately to prevent cross-contamination, with patient and healthy donor samples processed together. Using the immunoSEQ multiplex PCR, TCRB sequences were amplified from cDNA into 87-bp fragments spanning the CDR3 region. Amplicons were sequenced on the Illumina HiSeq platform. Concerning the study's data processing: PCR bias was computationally corrected using synthetic template baselines, reads within Hamming distance 2 were collapsed, and singletons that could not be merged were discarded. Reads were aligned against IMGT so that V, D and J genes, CDR3 length and insertions or deletions at six rearrangement sites could be assigned. Within each subset, clonotype counts were normalized to sorted cell number, after which true diversity and Gini coefficients were computed with the tcR R package. The overlap coefficient, calculated on TCRB nucleotide sequences, was used to quantify repertoire sharing. Out-of-frame TCRB sequences from naive cells were analyzed as a proxy for the pre-selection repertoire. TCRdb limited this immuneACCESS table to in-frame rearrangements with V and J called. A share of clones is missing; checked studies link under half to unresolved V genes, and the rest is unexplained. V, J and clone size were drawn from that table, and D and trimming were deduced from the DNA. The sample profile shows under 950,000 clones; roughly 17% of them were found once. Jointly, the top ten make up about 0.02% of the sample.

Concerning this clone: The clone's antigen remains unknown. Base qualities were left out, and no much larger clone turns up one base away.

Each donor gave one peripheral blood draw, approximately 110 mL on average, collected into heparinised tubes. Using a panel that included CD45RO, CCR7, CD25, CD127, CD95 and CD27, naive, central memory, regulatory and stem cell-like memory CD4+ T cells were sorted on a BD FACSAria II. All sorted populations exceeded 98% purity. PBMCs were isolated right away by Lymphoprep density gradient centrifugation and were stained directly, without culture. So that batch effects would be minimized, each experiment stained and sorted samples in pairs, pairing one healthy donor with one patient. CDR1 is given as SGDLS and CDR2 as YYNGEE, both from the germline V gene. V and J are truncated by 3 bases and 5 bases respectively, leaving an intervening sequence of 20 bases. From the cysteine through the phenylalanine, the CDR3 covers 16 amino acids. Of the read, only the CDR3 DNA is kept; its 48 bases are in frame from base 1.

The receptor chain draws on TRBV9 and TRBJ2-5; matching of 6 bases hints at TRBD2 as the D gene. The sample taken for sequencing was naive CD4+ T cells from blood. Sample cell subset or site, as interpreted from the label and publication: true naive CD4+ T cells. The TCR was taken from a young woman in good health. DNA sequence: TGTGCCAGCAGCGCCGGAACTCCAACCGGAGGGGAGACCCAGTACTTC. Its translation is CASSAGTPTGGETQYF. The entire variable domain, with the stretches around the CDR3 drawn from the reference TRBV9 and TRBJ2-5 proteins, is DSGVTQTPKHLITATGQRVTLRCSPRSGDLSVYWYQQSLDQGLQFLIQYYNGEERAKGNILERFSAQQFPDLHSELNLSSLELGDSALYFCASSAGTPTGGETQYFGPGTRLLVL.